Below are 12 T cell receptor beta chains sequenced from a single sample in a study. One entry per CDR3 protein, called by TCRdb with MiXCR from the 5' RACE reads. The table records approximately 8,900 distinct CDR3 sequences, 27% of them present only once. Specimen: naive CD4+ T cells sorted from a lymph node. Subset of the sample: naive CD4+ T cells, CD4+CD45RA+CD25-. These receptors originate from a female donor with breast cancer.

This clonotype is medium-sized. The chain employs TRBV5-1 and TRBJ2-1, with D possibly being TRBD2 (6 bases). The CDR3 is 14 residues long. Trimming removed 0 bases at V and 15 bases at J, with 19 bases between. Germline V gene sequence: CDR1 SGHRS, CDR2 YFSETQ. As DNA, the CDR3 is TGCGCCAGCAGCTTGGGTCGGGAGACGAGCGGGTGGTTCTTC. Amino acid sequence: CASSLGRETSGWFF.

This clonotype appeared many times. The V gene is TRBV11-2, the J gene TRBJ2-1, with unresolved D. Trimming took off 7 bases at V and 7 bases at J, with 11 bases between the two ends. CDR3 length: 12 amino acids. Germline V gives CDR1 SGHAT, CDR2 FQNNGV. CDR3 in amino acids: CASNPWSNEQFF. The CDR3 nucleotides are TGTGCCAGCAACCCGTGGAGTAATGAGCAGTTCTTC.

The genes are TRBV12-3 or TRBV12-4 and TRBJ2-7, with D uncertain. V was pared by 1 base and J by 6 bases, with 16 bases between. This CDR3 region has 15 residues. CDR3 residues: CASSLGTVFDREQYF. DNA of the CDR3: TGTGCCAGCAGTTTAGGAACAGTTTTCGATCGCGAGCAGTACTTC.

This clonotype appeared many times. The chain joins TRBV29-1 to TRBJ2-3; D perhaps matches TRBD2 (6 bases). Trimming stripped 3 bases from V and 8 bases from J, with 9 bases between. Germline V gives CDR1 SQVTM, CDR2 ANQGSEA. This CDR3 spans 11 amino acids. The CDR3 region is CSVDVGGTQYF. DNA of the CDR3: TGCAGCGTTGATGTGGGGGGTACGCAGTATTTT.

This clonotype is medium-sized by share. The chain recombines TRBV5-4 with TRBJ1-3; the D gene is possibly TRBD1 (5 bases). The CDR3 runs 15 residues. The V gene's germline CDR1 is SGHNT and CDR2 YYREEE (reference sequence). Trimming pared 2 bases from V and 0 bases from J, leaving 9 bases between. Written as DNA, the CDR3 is TGTGCCAGCAGCTTTACCGGGGCCTCTGGAAACACCATATATTTT. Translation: CASSFTGASGNTIYF.

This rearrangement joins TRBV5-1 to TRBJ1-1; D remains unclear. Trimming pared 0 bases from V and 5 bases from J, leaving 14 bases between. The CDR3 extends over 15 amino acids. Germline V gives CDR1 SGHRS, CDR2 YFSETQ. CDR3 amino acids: CASSLVTTWKTEAFF. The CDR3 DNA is TGCGCCAGCAGCTTGGTGACGACATGGAAAACTGAAGCTTTCTTT. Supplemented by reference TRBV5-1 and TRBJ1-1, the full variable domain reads KAGVTQTPRYLIKTRGQQVTLSCSPISGHRSVSWYQQTPGQGLQFLFEYFSETQRNKGNFPGRFSGRQFSNSRSEMNVSTLELGDSALYLCASSLVTTWKTEAFFGQGTRLTVV.

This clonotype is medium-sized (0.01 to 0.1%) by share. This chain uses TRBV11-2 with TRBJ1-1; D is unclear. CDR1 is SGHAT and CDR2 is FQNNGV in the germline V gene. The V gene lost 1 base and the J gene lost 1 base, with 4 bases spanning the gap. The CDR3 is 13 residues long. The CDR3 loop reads CASSLGQNTEAFF. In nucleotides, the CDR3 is TGTGCCAGCAGCTTAGGACAGAACACTGAAGCTTTCTTT.

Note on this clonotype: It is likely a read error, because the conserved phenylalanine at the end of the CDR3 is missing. The CDR3 DNA sequence: TGCGCCTCTCGAAGAGGGCCCACCGGGGAGCTGTTTTTA. Its translation is CASRRGPTGELFL. The chain joins TRBV5-1 to TRBJ2-2, with a weak D call TRBD2 (5 bases). CDR1 is SGHRS, CDR2 YFSETQ, per germline. Trimming took 10 bases from V and 4 from J, leaving 14 bases between them. The CDR3 sequence is 13 residues long.

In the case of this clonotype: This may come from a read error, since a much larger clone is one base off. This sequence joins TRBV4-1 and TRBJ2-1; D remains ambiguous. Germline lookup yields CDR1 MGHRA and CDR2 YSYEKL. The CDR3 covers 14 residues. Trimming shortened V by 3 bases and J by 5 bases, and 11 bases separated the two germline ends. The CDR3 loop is CASSQATLNNEQFF. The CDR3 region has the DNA TGCGCCAGCAGCCAGGCGACGCTCAACAATGAGCAGTTCTTC.

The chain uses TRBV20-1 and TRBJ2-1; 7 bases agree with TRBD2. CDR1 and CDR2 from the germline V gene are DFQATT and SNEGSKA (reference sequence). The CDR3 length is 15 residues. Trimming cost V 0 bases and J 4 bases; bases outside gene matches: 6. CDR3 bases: TGCAGTGCTAGAGAGAGGACTAGGGCTTACAATGAGCAGTTCTTC. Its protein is CSARERTRAYNEQFF.

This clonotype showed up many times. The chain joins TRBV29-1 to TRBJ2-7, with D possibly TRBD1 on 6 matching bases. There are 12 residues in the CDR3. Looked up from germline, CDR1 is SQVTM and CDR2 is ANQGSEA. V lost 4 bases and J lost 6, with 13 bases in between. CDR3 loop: CSVVLGGIEQYF. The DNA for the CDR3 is TGCAGCGTTGTCCTAGGGGGAATCGAGCAGTACTTC.

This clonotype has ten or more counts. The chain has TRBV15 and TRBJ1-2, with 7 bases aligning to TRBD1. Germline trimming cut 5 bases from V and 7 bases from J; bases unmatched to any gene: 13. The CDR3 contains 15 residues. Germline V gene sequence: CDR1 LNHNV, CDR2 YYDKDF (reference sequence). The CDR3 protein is CATSAGGSTGFGYTF. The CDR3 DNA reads TGTGCCACCAGCGCCGGGGGGTCGACAGGGTTTGGCTACACCTTC.